A single sample is the source of the 17 T cell receptor beta chains below, sequenced in a study of blood T cell repertoires in COVID-19. Measured with immunoSEQ multiplex PCR; TCRdb has only the in-frame clones, and not every one. The table includes 240,000 or so clones, around three quarters detected once. Sample: peripheral blood. The receptor source for this set is a woman older than 75 with acute or convalescent COVID-19.

The genes are TRBV10-2 and TRBJ2-3; TRBD2 agrees at 16 bases. Germline V gene data show CDR1 as WSHSY and CDR2 as SAAADI. This CDR3 has 16 residues. V lost 8 bases to trimming and J lost 4 bases; unmatched junction nucleotides: 6. The CDR3 reads CASSGTSGRVSDTQYF. As DNA, the CDR3 is TGCGCCAGCTCAGGGACTAGCGGGAGGGTTTCAGATACGCAGTATTTT.

This clone appeared once. The chain links TRBV4-1 to TRBJ1-2; the D is unclear. CDR1 is MGHRA and CDR2 is YSYEKL in the germline V gene. The CDR3 extends over 15 amino acids. Trimming removed 5 bases from V and 4 bases from J, with 17 bases in between. Written as DNA, the CDR3 is TGCGCCAGCAGCTCCCCTAAGAGGCAGTCCTATGGCTACACCTTC. Residues: CASSSPKRQSYGYTF.

The chain joins TRBV6-6 to TRBJ1-1, with D tentatively TRBD1 (6 bases). Germline CDR1 and CDR2: MNHNY and SVGAGI (reference sequence). The length of the CDR3 is 15 residues. Deletions cut 7 bases from V and 5 bases from J, with 20 bases between. CDR3 region: CASTPQLGGRTEAFF. The CDR3, as DNA: TGTGCCAGCACCCCACAGCTAGGGGGTCGGACTGAAGCTTTCTTT.

This clone has only one observation. V gene TRBV20-1 combines with J gene TRBJ2-7; D not certain. Trimming cost V 3 bases and J 2 bases, with 11 bases left between them. Germline-derived CDR1 and CDR2 are DFQATT and SNEGSKA (reference sequence). The CDR3 contains 13 residues. Here the CDR3 reads CSASYGAAYEQYF. The CDR3 DNA reads TGCAGTGCTAGTTACGGCGCGGCCTACGAGCAGTACTTC.

This chain joins TRBV10-1 and TRBJ2-4, with 9 bases aligning to TRBD1. The germline gives CDR1 WNHNN, CDR2 SYGVQD (reference sequence). V trimming: 5 bases; J trimming: 0 bases; junction bases outside the gene matches: 5. The CDR3 loop spans 16 amino acids. This CDR3 reads CASSQGQGLAKNIQYF. In nucleotides, the CDR3 is TGCGCCAGCAGTCAGGGACAGGGCTTAGCCAAAAACATTCAGTACTTC.

In this sample, this clone turned up once. As DNA, the CDR3 is TGTGCCAGCAGCCATCCGGGACAGGGCCTTAATATAGAGACCCAGTACTTC. Protein sequence: CASSHPGQGLNIETQYF. V usage is TRBV5-4 and J usage is TRBJ2-5; 9 nucleotides match TRBD1. Losses at the gene ends were 4 bases for V and 4 bases for J; bases not matched to a gene: 14. CDR1 and CDR2 from the germline V gene are SGHNT and YYREEE (reference sequence). The CDR3 consists of 17 residues.

V usage is TRBV5-1 and J usage is TRBJ1-1, with unresolved D. The V gene's germline CDR1 is SGHRS and CDR2 YFSETQ. The V end lost 0 bases, the J end lost 3 bases, and 9 bases lay between the germline ends. This CDR3 comprises 14 residues. The CDR3 nucleotides are TGCGCCAGCAGCTTGGCCCTCGGGGACACTGAAGCTTTCTTT. It yields the protein CASSLALGDTEAFF.

This chain uses TRBV19 with TRBJ1-5; weak D call: TRBD1 (5 bases). The V end lost 5 bases, the J end lost 2 bases, and 13 bases lay between the germline ends. The CDR3 consists of 15 residues. Germline V gene lookup returns CDR1 LNHDA and CDR2 SQIVND (reference sequence). CDR3 protein: CASSPQGYGNQPQHF. The CDR3 DNA reads as TGTGCCAGTAGTCCGCAGGGATATGGCAATCAGCCCCAGCATTTT.

This clone showed up just a few times. The CDR3 DNA sequence: TGCGCCAGCAGCTTCAAACCGGGACAGACGACCTACGAGCAGTACTTC. It encodes CASSFKPGQTTYEQYF. This chain connects TRBV5-1 to TRBJ2-7; 7 bases line up with TRBD1. V lost 2 bases to trimming and J lost 2 bases; unmatched junction nucleotides: 10. The V gene's germline CDR1 is SGHRS and CDR2 YFSETQ. The CDR3 consists of 16 residues.

The rearrangement joins TRBV5-1 to TRBJ2-7, with a possible D match to TRBD2 (5 bases). Trimming left V 2 bases short and J 4 bases short, with 13 bases between. CDR3 length: 14 amino acids. Germline V lookup: CDR1 SGHRS, CDR2 YFSETQ. The CDR3 bases are TGCGCCAGCAGCTTATCTGAACCGGGATACGAGCAGTACTTC. This gives the protein CASSLSEPGYEQYF. The variable domain in full, completed from reference TRBV5-1 and TRBJ2-7, reads KAGVTQTPRYLIKTRGQQVTLSCSPISGHRSVSWYQQTPGQGLQFLFEYFSETQRNKGNFPGRFSGRQFSNSRSEMNVSTLELGDSALYLCASSLSEPGYEQYFGPGTRLTVT.

About this clone: At the DNA level, this CDR3 is encoded by other sequences in the same sample as well. J is TRBJ1-2 and V is TRBV10-2; 8 bases map to TRBD1. With 5 bases clipped from V and 8 bases from J, the junction kept 7 bases outside the gene matches. Germline loops: CDR1 WSHSY, CDR2 SAAADI. This CDR3 is built from 13 residues. The CDR3 DNA reads TGCGCCAGCAGTCCTCAGGGGGCGTACGGCTACACCTTC. Translating gives CASSPQGAYGYTF.

This clone was detected a few times. This chain links TRBV4-1 with TRBJ2-7, with 8 bases matching TRBD1. CDR3 length equals 17 residues. Germline V gene lookup returns CDR1 MGHRA and CDR2 YSYEKL. Losses at the gene ends were 0 bases for V and 5 bases for J; bases not matched to a gene: 12. The CDR3 reads CASSQDSPGQGKDEQYF. Here the CDR3 DNA reads TGCGCCAGCAGCCAAGATAGTCCCGGACAGGGTAAGGACGAGCAGTACTTC.

The chain employs TRBV6-1 and TRBJ1-2, with 7 bases lining up with TRBD1. The CDR3 covers 15 residues. The V segment lost 0 bases and the J segment 4 bases; nucleotides outside the gene matches: 5. Germline loops: CDR1 MNHNS, CDR2 SASEGT. CDR3 nucleotide sequence: TGTGCCAGCAGTGAAGCTCTGACAGGGCCCTATGGCTACACCTTC. Protein sequence: CASSEALTGPYGYTF.

A few counts support this clone. The CDR3 sequence is CASSGQRAYEQYF. The CDR3 coding sequence is TGTGCCAGTTCAGGACAGAGAGCCTACGAGCAGTACTTC. V usage is TRBV6-5 and J usage is TRBJ2-7; perhaps TRBD1 as D (6 bases). The CDR3 sequence is 13 residues long. Germline values: CDR1 MNHEY, CDR2 SVGAGI. V lost 9 bases and J 2 bases, leaving 14 bases between the germline ends.

V and J are TRBV10-3 and TRBJ1-1; 7 bases agree with TRBD1. V was clipped by 6 bases and J by 2 bases; unmatched bases: 6. The CDR3 runs 14 residues. The V gene's germline CDR1 is ENHRY and CDR2 SYGVKD. CDR3 nucleotide sequence: TGTGCCATCAGGAAGGGACAGTCAAACACTGAAGCTTTCTTT. This gives the protein CAIRKGQSNTEAFF.

This chain connects TRBV7-2 to TRBJ2-3, with 12 bases identical to TRBD1. J gave up 5 bases and V 5 bases, and 14 bases lay outside the gene matches. This CDR3 has 18 residues. Looked up from germline, CDR1 is SGHTA and CDR2 is FQGNSA. CDR3 amino acids: CASSKQGSGTGGRDTQYF. The CDR3 bases are TGTGCCAGCAGCAAACAGGGATCCGGGACAGGGGGCAGAGATACGCAGTATTTT.

This sequence joins TRBV5-6 and TRBJ2-1, with 9 bases identical to TRBD2. CDR3 length: 16 amino acids. The germline CDR1 and CDR2 sequences are SGHDT and YYEEEE. V lost 4 bases and J lost 5; bases outside the gene matches: 10. The CDR3 spells CASSRSGLAFHNEQFF. CDR3 DNA sequence: TGTGCCAGCAGCCGTTCGGGACTAGCCTTTCACAATGAGCAGTTCTTC.